The clone carrying this T cell receptor (beta chain) was seen a handful of times. This sample is drawn from a study of patients and donors after allogeneic stem cell transplantation. A single record per CDR3 protein comes from TCRdb applying MiXCR to the RT-PCR reads. Of 800,000 to 1,000,000 distinct CDR3 sequences detected, roughly 18% appear once; the ten largest clones hold under 6.5%. The V end lost 4 bases, the J end lost 3 bases, and 17 bases lay between the germline ends. The CDR3 length is 15 residues. Looked up from germline, CDR1 is SGDLS and CDR2 is YYNGEE. Sequenced input: blood, either unsorted or a sorted T cell fraction (not recorded which). The sequence was obtained from a human donor who was either an allogeneic HSCT recipient or a stem cell or donor lymphocyte infusion donor (not recorded which). It is not recorded whose cells these are; they may come from a transplant donor. The chain joins TRBV9 to TRBJ2-7, with D possibly being TRBD2 (5 bases). CDR3 in amino acids: CASSPGRGSNYEQYF. The DNA of the CDR3 is TGTGCCAGCAGCCCAGGTAGAGGGAGCAACTACGAGCAGTACTTC.